Detailed here is one T cell receptor beta chain. Its antigen is not known. Between the trimmed V and J ends, which lost 6 bases and 0 bases, there was a span of 15 bases. Per the germline V gene, CDR1 is MNHEY and CDR2 is SVGAGI. The CDR3 is 15 residues long. This sample is drawn from a study of OX40 agonist ivuxolimab in advanced cancers. Study overall: Patients were given ivuxolimab, an antibody that agonizes OX40 (CD134). Partial responses occurred in three patients (one hepatocellular carcinoma, two cutaneous melanoma). Broader study findings: Individuals who were partial responders at 0.1-3.0 mg/kg had clonal expansion that ranked among the lowest. By week 6 at 0.1 to 3.0 mg/kg, blood CD4+ and CD8+ T cells had expanded clonally.

This table comes from immunoSEQ multiplex PCR, and its TCRdb copy is limited to in-frame clones, with some not included. The table has just under 100,000 clones, roughly 94% seen once. The rearrangement uses TRBV6-5 and TRBJ2-7; TRBD1 might be the D (6 bases). The material was CD4+ or CD8+ T cells sorted from blood, obtained in a trial of the OX40 agonist ivuxolimab. The receptor comes from an adult with an advanced solid tumor such as melanoma, head and neck, liver or kidney cancer. CDR3 loop: CASSRTGPSSYEQYF. The DNA of the CDR3 is TGTGCCAGCAGCCGTACAGGGCCGAGCTCCTACGAGCAGTACTTC.